The rows below give T cell receptor beta chains drawn from one sample of a study of T cell responses to AZD1222 COVID-19 vaccine. Clones were read by immunoSEQ multiplex PCR, and TCRdb kept only the in-frame ones, dropping some. The sample lists about 140,000 clones; about 88% were seen once. This specimen was peripheral blood, taken 28 days after the second AZD1222 dose. Receptors originate from an adult who received the AZD1222 COVID-19 vaccine. CDR3s include the opening cysteine and the closing phenylalanine or tryptophan. D genes are given only for firm matches. Expanded clones get a size class; other rows say once, few or many, or leave the size out.

>TRBJ1-1|-|-|TRBV28
TGTGCCAGCAGTTTTTCCATCACTGAAGCTTTCTTT
CASSFSITEAFF
>TRBJ2-1|-|-|TRBV5-1
TGCGCCAGCAGCAAGGGGGAGCGGGGCTGGAGCTCCTACAATGAGCAGTTCTTC
CASSKGERGWSSYNEQFF
>TRBJ2-3|-|-|TRBV6-5
TGTGCCAGCAGTTACTCGTCGATTTACACAGATACGCAGTATTTT
CASSYSSIYTDTQYF
>TRBJ2-7|-|-|TRBV28
TGTGCCAGCAGTTTTGGGGAAGACGAGCAGTACTTC
CASSFGEDEQYF
>TRBJ1-1|-|-|TRBV10-2
TGCGCCAGCGGATCCGGGACCCTGGCTGAAGCTTTCTTT
CASGSGTLAEAFF
>TRBJ2-7|-|-|TRBV6-5
TGTGCCAGCAGTTCCCAGGGCAAGGGGGAAGAGTACGAGCAGTACTTC
CASSSQGKGEEYEQYF
>TRBJ1-4|few|-|TRBV19
TGTGCCAGTAGTATTTGGGGTGAAAAACTGTTTTTT
CASSIWGEKLFF
>TRBJ2-1|-|-|TRBV11-3
TGTGCCAGCAGCTTAGTCACGGGGAGCACCGATGAGCAGTTCTTC
CASSLVTGSTDEQFF
>TRBJ1-4|-|-|TRBV28
TGTGCCAGCACCTCCTTAGGGGGGGGAGGGGAAAAACTGTTTTTT
CASTSLGGGGEKLFF
>TRBJ2-1|once|TRBD2|TRBV7-3
TGTGCCAGCAGCCTACGCGGAGCGGGAGGGAACAATGAGCAGTTCTTC
CASSLRGAGGNNEQFF
>TRBJ2-5|-|TRBD1|TRBV2
TGTGCCAGCAGTGACGGGACAGGGGGTTGGGAGACCCAGTACTTC
CASSDGTGGWETQYF
>TRBJ2-1|-|-|TRBV12-2
TGTGCAAGTCGCTTAGTCCGACACGAGCAGTTCTTC
CASRLVRHEQFF
>TRBJ1-1|-|TRBD1|TRBV29-1
TGCAGCGCCCAACAGGGGACCACTGAAGCTTTCTTT
CSAQQGTTEAFF
>TRBJ1-5|-|-|TRBV11-2
TGTGCCAGCAGCTTGGGAAATCAGCCCCAGCATTTT
CASSLGNQPQHF
>TRBJ1-6|many|TRBD1|TRBV5-1
TGCGCCAGCAGCGTCGGACAGGGGATCGGTAATTCACCCCTCCACTTT
CASSVGQGIGNSPLHF
>TRBJ2-7|-|TRBD2|TRBV29-1
TGCAGCGTTGGGGCTAGCGGGTCCTACGAGCAGTACTTC
CSVGASGSYEQYF
>TRBJ2-2|-|TRBD1|TRBV6-4
TGTGCCAGCAGTGACCGGAGGCAGGGGGCTTTCGGGGAGCTGTTTTTT
CASSDRRQGAFGELFF
>TRBJ2-2|-|-|TRBV18
TGTGCCAGCTCACCCAAGAACACCGGGGAGCTGTTTTTT
CASSPKNTGELFF
>TRBJ2-3|-|-|TRBV19
TGTGCCATCTCGACAGGTCAGGCAGATACGCAGTATTTT
CAISTGQADTQYF
>TRBJ1-4|-|-|TRBV9
TGTGCCAGCAGCACGGGCCAAAGGGCGGAAAAACTGTTTTTT
CASSTGQRAEKLFF
>TRBJ2-5|-|-|TRBV28
TGTGCCAGCAGTTTCGGAGAGACCCAGTACTTC
CASSFGETQYF
>TRBJ1-2|-|TRBD1|TRBV28
TGTGCCAGCAGTCCGGGACAGGGAAACTATGGCTACACCTTC
CASSPGQGNYGYTF